Presented here are 15 T cell receptor beta chains from one specimen sequenced in a study of T cells after yellow fever vaccination. MiXCR was run by TCRdb on the 5' RACE reads, yielding one entry per CDR3 protein. The table records around 330,000 distinct CDR3 sequences, roughly 3.5% of them present only once. This specimen consisted of PBMCs, obtained on the day of the yellow fever booster vaccination. Source of these receptors: a man aged 18 to 29 who received the YFV17D yellow fever vaccine.

This clonotype has a handful of counts. Compared with germline, one end of the junction differs, possibly owing to a read error. V and J are TRBV28 and TRBJ1-1, with D tentatively TRBD1 (5 bases). CDR1 is MDHEN and CDR2 is SYDVKM in the germline V gene. The length of the CDR3 is 10 residues. As DNA, the CDR3 is TGCGCGACGGGGCTCAGAGAAGCTTTCTTT. Its translation: CATGLREAFF. The whole variable domain, filled in from reference TRBV28 and TRBJ1-1, reads DVKVTQSSRYLVKRTGEKVFLECVQDMDHENMFWYRQDPGLGLRLIYFSYDVKMKEKGDIPEGYSVSREKKERFSLILESASTNQTSMYLCATGLREAFFGQGTRLTVV.

J is TRBJ1-6 and V is TRBV5-4; no firm D call. Germline V gene sequence: CDR1 SGHNT, CDR2 YYREEE (reference sequence). CDR3 length: 15 amino acids. V was cut by 5 bases and J by 8 bases, with 17 bases left in between. The CDR3 coding sequence is TGTGCCAGCAGGGATCGTCGGGAGGTTGATTCACCCCTCCACTTT. Its protein product is CASRDRREVDSPLHF.

Regarding this clonotype: This may be a read error, as it is one base from a much larger clone. The V gene is TRBV18, the J gene TRBJ2-5; possible D gene TRBD1, 6 bases. This CDR3 contains 15 residues. Germline-derived CDR1 and CDR2 are KGHSH and LQKENI. The CDR3 is CASSPQGYGQESQYF. The CDR3 DNA reads TGTGCCAGCTCACCTCAGGGGTACGGCCAAGAGTCCCAGTACTTC. Supplemented by reference TRBV18 and TRBJ2-5, the full variable domain reads NAGVMQNPRHLVRRRGQEARLRCSPMKGHSHVYWYRQLPEEGLKFMVYLQKENIIDESGMPKERFSAEFPKEGPSILRIQQVVRGDSAAYFCASSPQGYGQESQYFGPGTRLLVL.

This clonotype was seen at least ten times. The chain carries TRBV19 and TRBJ1-1, with D hard to call. Germline V lookup: CDR1 LNHDA, CDR2 SQIVND (reference sequence). The CDR3 sequence is 12 residues long. V was cut by 6 bases and J by 8 bases, with 13 bases left in between. This chain's CDR3 is CASRSPAFEAFF. Written as DNA, the CDR3 is TGTGCCAGTAGGTCGCCAGCTTTCGAAGCTTTCTTT.

Many counts were recorded for this clonotype. The genes are TRBV5-1 and TRBJ2-2; D call uncertain. Trimming left V 1 base short and J 7 bases short, with 11 bases between. The CDR3 covers 14 residues. The germline V gene encodes CDR1 SGHRS and CDR2 YFSETQ. The CDR3 is CASSLRQIGGELFF. The CDR3 DNA is TGCGCCAGCAGCTTGCGGCAGATTGGCGGGGAGCTGTTTTTT. The variable domain in full, completed from reference TRBV5-1 and TRBJ2-2, reads KAGVTQTPRYLIKTRGQQVTLSCSPISGHRSVSWYQQTPGQGLQFLFEYFSETQRNKGNFPGRFSGRQFSNSRSEMNVSTLELGDSALYLCASSLRQIGGELFFGEGSRLTVL.

This clonotype was recorded at least ten times. This CDR3 is CASSLTSQRGAEDTQYF. In nucleotides, the CDR3 is TGTGCCAGCAGCTTAACCTCCCAGCGGGGGGCGGAAGATACGCAGTATTTT. The chain is built from TRBV11-2 and TRBJ2-3, with 9 nucleotides matching TRBD2. The length of the CDR3 is 17 residues. The V segment lost 2 bases and the J segment 5 bases; nucleotides outside the gene matches: 11. The germline gives CDR1 SGHAT, CDR2 FQNNGV. The whole variable domain, filled in from reference TRBV11-2 and TRBJ2-3, reads EAGVAQSPRYKIIEKRQSVAFWCNPISGHATLYWYQQILGQGPKLLIQFQNNGVVDDSQLPKDRFSAERLKGVDSTLKIQPAKLEDSAVYLCASSLTSQRGAEDTQYFGPGTRLTVL.

This clonotype has only a few counts. V is TRBV7-6 and J is TRBJ2-5; no definite D call. The CDR3 sequence is 17 residues long. Germline V gene data show CDR1 as SGHVS and CDR2 as FNYEAQ. Between the trimmed V and J ends, which lost 2 bases and 2 bases, there was a span of 18 bases. CDR3 in amino acids: CASSLYPRGALQETQYF. CDR3 nucleotide sequence: TGTGCCAGCAGCTTATACCCACGTGGAGCCCTTCAAGAGACCCAGTACTTC.

The rearrangement joins TRBV11-2 to TRBJ2-2; the D gene is possibly TRBD1 (5 bases). The V end was cut by 8 bases, the J end by 1 base, with 14 bases between. The CDR3 loop spans 15 amino acids. Germline V gene data show CDR1 as SGHAT and CDR2 as FQNNGV. CDR3 amino acids: CASGDRKRNTGELFF. As DNA, the CDR3 is TGTGCCAGCGGCGACAGAAAACGGAACACCGGGGAGCTGTTTTTT. The full variable domain, in which reference TRBV11-2 and TRBJ2-2 provide the parts outside the CDR3, is EAGVAQSPRYKIIEKRQSVAFWCNPISGHATLYWYQQILGQGPKLLIQFQNNGVVDDSQLPKDRFSAERLKGVDSTLKIQPAKLEDSAVYLCASGDRKRNTGELFFGEGSRLTVL.

This clonotype was seen repeatedly, ten times or more. The chain links TRBV5-1 to TRBJ2-2, with 10 bases lining up with TRBD1. The trim removed 3 bases at V and 7 bases at J, leaving 12 bases unmatched. The CDR3 spans 17 residues. Germline loops: CDR1 SGHRS, CDR2 YFSETQ. CDR3 nucleotide sequence: TGCGCCAGCAGCTCACCCGGGACAGGGGTATATGACGGGGAGCTGTTTTTT. Amino acid sequence: CASSSPGTGVYDGELFF. Variable domain in full (rest from reference TRBV5-1 and TRBJ2-2): KAGVTQTPRYLIKTRGQQVTLSCSPISGHRSVSWYQQTPGQGLQFLFEYFSETQRNKGNFPGRFSGRQFSNSRSEMNVSTLELGDSALYLCASSSPGTGVYDGELFFGEGSRLTVL.

The rearrangement joins TRBV7-2 to TRBJ1-5; D is ambiguous. The CDR3 loop spans 14 amino acids. Looked up from germline, CDR1 is SGHTA and CDR2 is FQGNSA. V was pared by 5 bases and J by 6 bases, with 14 bases between. The CDR3 DNA sequence: TGTGCCAGCAGCCCGGGCCCCTCGTCTCAGCCCCAGCATTTT. This sequence encodes CASSPGPSSQPQHF.

This chain links TRBV6-4 with TRBJ1-5; 10 bases fit TRBD1. With 6 bases clipped from V and 4 bases from J, the junction kept 6 bases outside the gene matches. Germline V gives CDR1 MRHNA, CDR2 SNTAGT. CDR3 size: 15 residues. DNA for the CDR3: TGTGCCAGCAGCCTGACAGGGGGCGCGAATCAGCCCCAGCATTTT. Protein product: CASSLTGGANQPQHF.

In its sample, this clonotype was seen many times. The gene calls are TRBV5-6 and TRBJ2-7; 9 bases fit TRBD1. This CDR3 has 13 amino acids. V was clipped by 4 bases and J by 5 bases; unmatched bases: 4. Germline assignment: CDR1 SGHDT and CDR2 YYEEEE. The CDR3 nucleotides read TGTGCCAGCAGCCTAGGGACAGGGCACGAGCAGTACGTC. Translation: CASSLGTGHEQYV.

This clonotype was seen only a few times. This sequence joins TRBV10-3 and TRBJ1-2; D is possibly TRBD1 (6 bases). The CDR3 contains 17 residues. Germline assignment: CDR1 ENHRY and CDR2 SYGVKD. V gave up 7 bases and J gave up 7 bases, with 28 bases separating them. The CDR3 region is CAIIKSPNSAGESGYTF. The CDR3, as DNA: TGTGCCATCATAAAGAGTCCCAACAGTGCAGGGGAAAGTGGCTACACCTTC.

This clonotype was recorded many times. V gene TRBV7-9 combines with J gene TRBJ2-3; the D gene could be TRBD1 or TRBD2 (5 bases each). CDR3 length equals 13 residues. With 5 bases removed from V and 4 bases from J, the gap between germline ends came to 10 bases. Germline V CDR1 and CDR2: SEHNR, FQNEAQ (reference sequence). CDR3 bases: TGTGCCAGCAGCCCGGGGCCAGCAGATACGCAGTATTTT. Its translation: CASSPGPADTQYF.

This clonotype was detected ten times or more. V gene TRBV7-2 combines with J gene TRBJ1-6; the D is unclear. Germline CDR1 SGHTA, CDR2 FQGNSA. The CDR3 length is 14 residues. The ends were cut back, 1 base at V and 6 bases at J, with 7 bases in the middle. CDR3 in amino acids: CASSLGTINSPLHF. CDR3 nucleotide sequence: TGTGCCAGCAGCTTAGGAACAATTAATTCACCCCTCCACTTT.